One and the same sample provided the 30 T cell receptor beta chains below, sequenced in a study of T cell clonality in common variable immunodeficiency. Findings and caveats of the study: Reportedly, TCR beta sequences from common variable immunodeficiency showed fewer deletions and N-nucleotide insertions.

Which antigens these TCRs recognize remains unknown. Some clones are missing from TCRdb's copy, which holds only in-frame ones; the method was immunoSEQ multiplex PCR. The sample is made up of 25,000 to 30,000 clones, none counted only once. The sequencing input was peripheral blood mononuclear cells. The receptors were sampled from a human donor with common variable immunodeficiency.

Worth noting for this clone: The read falls 3 residues short of the CDR3 end, and the missing part is taken from the germline J gene. This chain connects TRBV6-2 or TRBV6-3 to TRBJ1-1, with 8 bases identical to TRBD1. The V gene end was trimmed by 11 bases and the J gene end by 5 bases; junction bases not matched to a gene: 10. Germline V gene data show CDR1 as MNHEY and CDR2 as SVGEGT. This CDR3 region has 13 residues. Here the CDR3 reads CAGRAGGMTEAFF. CDR3 bases read: TGTGCCGGACGGGCAGGGGGCATGACTGAA.

On this clone itself: The DNA ends 3 residues before the CDR3 does, and the rest of the CDR3 is filled in from the germline J gene. The chain joins TRBV7-2 to TRBJ2-2; D call uncertain. Germline assignment: CDR1 SGHTA and CDR2 FQGNSA. V shed 5 bases and J shed 0 bases, with 10 bases lying between them. The CDR3 loop spans 15 amino acids. Partial CDR3 DNA: TGTGCCAGCAGCGTATCAAGCGCGAACACCGGGGAG. Protein: CASSVSSANTGE. The complete CDR3 reads CASSVSSANTGELFF.

This clone was seen repeatedly, ten times or more. Here the CDR3 reads CASNYPTGGDLSEAFF. The part of the CDR3 DNA that was read is TGCGCCAGCAACTACCCTACAGGGGGCGATTTGTCTGAA. This chain uses TRBV5-1 with TRBJ1-1, with 9 bases aligning to TRBD1. The sequenced fragment ends 3 residues before the CDR3 boundary, so the rest is inferred from the germline J gene. The CDR3 is 16 amino acids. Germline V lookup: CDR1 SGHRS, CDR2 YFSETQ. V shed 6 bases and J 6 bases; nucleotides not matched to a gene: 15.

This clone was recorded at least ten times. An end of the junction does not agree with germline; a read error may underlie this. The CDR3 goes on 3 residues after the read ends, and that part is filled in from the germline J gene. This chain joins TRBV4-2 and TRBJ1-3; D may be TRBD1 (5 bases). Germline V gene lookup returns CDR1 LGHNA and CDR2 YNFKEQ. This CDR3 is built from 16 residues. The CDR3 DNA, read in part, is TGCGCCAGCAGCCAAGATTCTCCGGGGGCTGGAAACACC. Its protein is CASSQDSPGAGNT. The whole CDR3 protein reads CASSQDSPGAGNTIYF.

Comments on this clone: The read falls 3 residues short of the CDR3 end, and the missing part is taken from the germline J gene. The chain couples TRBV2 to TRBJ2-5, with a tentative D call TRBD2 (6 bases). Trimming removed 2 bases at V and 1 base at J, with 17 bases between. This CDR3 contains 17 residues. Germline values: CDR1 SNHLY, CDR2 FYNNEI. The CDR3 is CASSELFSGAAQETQYF. The CDR3 DNA, read in part, is TGTGCCAGCAGTGAACTGTTTTCGGGAGCGGCCCAAGAGACC.

This clone was counted ten times or more. The CDR3 goes on 3 residues after the read ends, and that part is filled in from the germline J gene. The J gene is TRBJ1-2, the V gene TRBV5-1; 7 bases are shared with TRBD1. The junction had 7 bases not matched to a gene; V was cut back by 4 bases and J by 4 bases. The germline gives CDR1 SGHRS, CDR2 YFSETQ. The CDR3 spans 14 residues. CDR3 amino acids: CASSPTGVGYGYTF. The CDR3 bases that were read are TGCGCCAGCAGCCCAACAGGGGTGGGCTATGGC.

This clone has a count of ten or more. The sequenced fragment ends 3 residues before the CDR3 boundary, so the rest is inferred from the germline J gene. The chain uses TRBV5-1 and TRBJ1-1; possibly TRBD1 for D (6 bases). The CDR3 sequence is 13 residues long. The ends were cut back, 0 bases at V and 6 bases at J, with 9 bases in the middle. The germline V gene encodes CDR1 SGHRS and CDR2 YFSETQ. The sequenced CDR3 bases are TGCGCCAGCAGCTTGGGACAGGCTCCTGAA. Its protein product is CASSLGQAPE. The full CDR3 is CASSLGQAPEAFF.

The table lists this clone with a few counts. The read halts 3 residues ahead of the CDR3 end, with the missing end drawn from the germline J gene. The rearrangement joins TRBV30 to TRBJ1-3; D is undetermined. CDR3 length: 13 amino acids. Germline V gene lookup returns CDR1 GTSNPN and CDR2 SVGIG (reference sequence). The V end was cut by 8 bases, the J end by 0 bases, with 11 bases between. Incomplete CDR3 DNA: TGTGCCGATCAGGCGTACTCTGGAAACACC. Its protein product is CADQAYSGNT. The whole CDR3 sequence reads CADQAYSGNTIYF.

For this clone: The CDR3 extends 3 residues past the end of the read, so its final part is completed from the germline J gene. The V call is TRBV7-2, the J call TRBJ1-1; TRBD1 aligns across 7 bases. From germline, CDR1 is SGHTA and CDR2 FQGNSA. After removal of 3 bases from V and 1 base from J, the junction contained 5 bases not matched to a gene. This CDR3 contains 15 residues. The CDR3 here is CASSFSGGSNTEAFF. The covered CDR3 bases are TGTGCCAGCAGCTTCTCAGGGGGGTCGAACACTGAA. The full variable domain, completed using reference TRBV7-2 and TRBJ1-1, is GAGVSQSPSNKVTEKGKDVELRCDPISGHTALYWYRQSLGQGLEFLIYFQGNSAPDKSGLPSDRFSAERTGGSVSTLTIQRTQQEDSAVYLCASSFSGGSNTEAFFGQGTRLTVV.

This clone was picked up many times. The read halts 3 residues ahead of the CDR3 end, with the missing end drawn from the germline J gene. V usage is TRBV12-3 or TRBV12-4 and J usage is TRBJ2-1; 13 bases align to TRBD2. This CDR3 spans 15 amino acids. Unmatched junction bases numbered 5, after V lost 6 bases and J lost 6 bases. CDR3: CASRLAGGPSNEQFF. CDR3 bases read: TGTGCCAGCAGACTAGCGGGGGGGCCAAGCAATGAG.

This clone has more than one count but fewer than ten. Read sequence stops 3 residues before the CDR3 end, and the germline J gene provides the missing end. This chain uses TRBV19 with TRBJ2-3; possibly TRBD2 for D (5 bases). CDR3 length equals 13 residues. Trimming stripped 3 bases from V and 3 bases from J, with 7 bases between. Germline values: CDR1 LNHDA, CDR2 SQIVND (reference sequence). The covered CDR3 bases are TGTGCCAGTAGTATGTCGGGGACAGATACG. It yields the protein CASSMSGTDT. The entire CDR3 is CASSMSGTDTQYF.

The CDR3 here is CAWSAGLSSDTQYF. CDR3 DNA, as far as it was read: TGTGCCTGGAGTGCCGGGTTAAGCTCAGATACG. The genes are TRBV30 and TRBJ2-3; D is unresolved. The read comes to an end 3 residues before the CDR3 does, leaving the germline J gene to fill in the end. Germline-derived CDR1 and CDR2 are GTSNPN and SVGIG (reference sequence). This CDR3 has 14 amino acids. V was trimmed by 1 base and J by 4 bases, leaving 12 bases between them.

Details on this clone: The read stops 3 residues short of the end of the CDR3; the missing end is completed from the germline J gene. The chain recombines TRBV5-1 with TRBJ2-1, with 7 positions matching TRBD2. The CDR3 contains 15 residues. Germline trimming cut 1 base from V and 2 bases from J; bases unmatched to any gene: 3. CDR1 and CDR2 (germline): SGHRS, YFSETQ. CDR3 bases read: TGCGCCAGCAGCTTGAGGCGGGGGACCTACAATGAG. Protein: CASSLRRGTYNE. In full, the CDR3 is CASSLRRGTYNEQFF.

Worth noting for this clone: The DNA ends 3 residues before the CDR3 does, and the rest of the CDR3 is filled in from the germline J gene. The chain recombines TRBV7-6 with TRBJ2-3; 7 nucleotides align to TRBD1. Per the germline V gene, CDR1 is SGHVS and CDR2 is FNYEAQ. The CDR3 consists of 18 residues. The V gene end was trimmed by 5 bases and the J gene end by 0 bases; junction bases not matched to a gene: 14. This CDR3 reads CASSQTRRGQSSTDTQYF. Partial CDR3 DNA: TGTGCCAGCAGCCAGACCCGCCGGGGACAGTCTAGCACAGATACG.

This clone was observed a handful of times. The CDR3 end is not reached by the read, which stops 3 residues before it; the germline J gene fills it in. The chain joins TRBV7-9 to TRBJ2-3; possibly TRBD2 for D (6 bases). CDR3 length equals 15 residues. The ends were cut back, 5 bases at V and 6 bases at J, with 18 bases in the middle. Germline CDR1 is SEHNR and CDR2 is FQNEAQ (reference sequence). CDR3 sequence reads: CASSPGTLAMDTQYF. The part of the CDR3 DNA that was read is TGTGCCAGCAGCCCGGGGACTCTAGCAATGGATACG.

At least ten counts were recorded for this clone. Read data end 3 residues before the CDR3 end; the end is taken from the germline J gene. The chain is built from TRBV18 and TRBJ1-3; 7 nucleotides agree with TRBD1. Germline lookup yields CDR1 KGHSH and CDR2 LQKENI. J was trimmed by 4 bases and V by 4 bases; bases with no gene match: 10. CDR3 length equals 16 residues. The CDR3 bases that were read are TGTGCCAGCTCACTCCCGACAGGGCTATCGGGAAACACC. Protein sequence: CASSLPTGLSGNT. The entire CDR3 reads CASSLPTGLSGNTIYF.

Only a few counts were recorded for this clone. The read stops 3 residues short of the end of the CDR3; the missing end is completed from the germline J gene. The chain recombines TRBV18 with TRBJ1-3; 8 bases are shared with TRBD1. V shed 3 bases, J shed 0 bases, and the junction held 4 bases outside the gene matches. The CDR3 sequence is 16 residues long. The germline gives CDR1 KGHSH, CDR2 LQKENI. The CDR3 region is CASSPIGTGSGNTIYF. CDR3 DNA (partial): TGTGCCAGCTCACCGATCGGGACAGGCTCTGGAAACACC.

This clone was detected many times. The read falls 3 residues short of the CDR3 end, and the missing part is taken from the germline J gene. The chain uses TRBV30 and TRBJ1-5; D is undetermined. The V end was cut by 2 bases, the J end by 4 bases, with 12 bases between. The CDR3 is made up of 14 amino acids. The germline CDR1 and CDR2 sequences are GTSNPN and SVGIG (reference sequence). CDR3 sequence reads: CAWSYGLENQPQHF. CDR3 DNA (partial): TGTGCCTGGAGTTATGGCCTAGAAAATCAGCCC.

This clone was detected many times. The read finishes 3 residues shy of the CDR3 end, and the germline J gene is used to complete it. The chain has TRBV18 and TRBJ2-3, with 8 positions matching TRBD2. The germline V gene has CDR1 KGHSH and CDR2 LQKENI. The CDR3 is 15 residues long. The V and J ends lost 6 bases and 2 bases, in that order; junction bases with no gene match: 7. The DNA read from the CDR3 is TGTGCCAGCTCGGGGACTAGTTCGTCCACAGATACG. It encodes CASSGTSSSTDT. In full, the CDR3 is CASSGTSSSTDTQYF.

This clone was picked up many times. Read data end 3 residues before the CDR3 end; the end is taken from the germline J gene. The chain joins TRBV7-2 to TRBJ1-1; D may be TRBD1 (6 bases). The V end lost 1 base, the J end lost 1 base, and 7 bases lay between the germline ends. The germline V gene encodes CDR1 SGHTA and CDR2 FQGNSA. The CDR3 is 14 amino acids. Partial CDR3 DNA: TGTGCCAGCAGCTTAGGGGGACAGAACACTGAA. Protein product: CASSLGGQNTE. The whole CDR3 protein is CASSLGGQNTEAFF.

Concerning this clone itself: With the read ending 3 residues before the CDR3 end, the germline J gene is used to fill in that end. The gene calls are TRBV19 and TRBJ1-6; 11 bases fit TRBD1. The V gene's germline CDR1 is LNHDA and CDR2 SQIVND (reference sequence). With 5 bases clipped from V and 8 bases from J, the junction kept 5 bases outside the gene matches. The length of the CDR3 is 15 residues. The part of the CDR3 DNA that was read is TGTGCCAGTAGTCCATGGACAGGGGGCGATTCACCC. It translates to CASSPWTGGDSP. The full CDR3 reads CASSPWTGGDSPLHF. Using reference TRBV19 and TRBJ1-6 for the parts outside the CDR3, the full variable domain is DGGITQSPKYLFRKEGQNVTLSCEQNLNHDAMYWYRQDPGQGLRLIYYSQIVNDFQKGDIAEGYSVSREKKESFPLTVTSAQKNPTAFYLCASSPWTGGDSPLHFGNGTRLTVT.

This clone has more than one count but fewer than ten. The CDR3 extends 3 residues past the end of the read, so its final part is completed from the germline J gene. V gene TRBV7-2 combines with J gene TRBJ1-2, with a weak D call TRBD1 (5 bases). Germline V lookup: CDR1 SGHTA, CDR2 FQGNSA. The CDR3 has 14 amino acids. V lost 2 bases and J 3 bases, leaving 10 bases between the germline ends. CDR3 residues: CASSLRRDDYGYTF. The sequenced part of the CDR3 DNA is TGTGCCAGCAGCTTACGCAGGGATGACTATGGC.

Remarks on this clone: The read terminates 3 residues ahead of where the CDR3 ends, so the germline J gene completes it. The gene calls are TRBV6-2 or TRBV6-3 and TRBJ1-1; D call uncertain. This CDR3 spans 14 amino acids. V was clipped by 2 bases and J by 0 bases, with 7 bases between them. Germline V lookup: CDR1 MNHEY, CDR2 SVGEGT. The covered CDR3 bases are TGTGCCAGCAGTTACGTACAGCTGAACACTGAA. Translation gives CASSYVQLNTE. In full, the CDR3 is CASSYVQLNTEAFF.

This clone was observed many times. The read finishes 3 residues shy of the CDR3 end, and the germline J gene is used to complete it. The chain recombines TRBV5-1 with TRBJ2-3, with 7 positions matching TRBD1. V trimming: 3 bases; J trimming: 2 bases; junction bases outside the gene matches: 3. Germline V gene lookup returns CDR1 SGHRS and CDR2 YFSETQ. The CDR3 covers 14 residues. CDR3 bases read: TGCGCCAGCAGCTCTGGACAGGACACAGATACG. Residues: CASSSGQDTDT. Given in full, the CDR3 is CASSSGQDTDTQYF.

This clone was counted ten times or more. The read finishes 3 residues shy of the CDR3 end, and the germline J gene is used to complete it. Other DNA sequences within the sample encode an identical CDR3. This chain joins TRBV5-1 and TRBJ2-3, with TRBD1 matching 7 bases. This CDR3 is 14 amino acids long. Per germline, CDR1 SGHRS and CDR2 YFSETQ. J was trimmed by 0 bases and V by 3 bases; bases with no gene match: 1. The CDR3 loop is CASSSGQSTDTQYF. CDR3 bases read: TGCGCCAGCAGCTCGGGACAGAGCACAGATACG.

This clone was observed many times. The read is 3 residues too short to cover the CDR3 end, so that end is filled in from the germline J gene. The chain couples TRBV19 to TRBJ2-7; no reliable D call. V was shortened by 0 bases and J by 0 bases, with 6 bases between the two germline ends. The CDR3 consists of 14 residues. Germline V gives CDR1 LNHDA, CDR2 SQIVND (reference sequence). The CDR3 bases that were read are TGTGCCAGTAGTATAGACCGCAGCTCCTACGAG. Its protein is CASSIDRSSYE. From start to end, the CDR3 is CASSIDRSSYEQYF. Full variable domain (remainder filled in from reference TRBV19 and TRBJ2-7): DGGITQSPKYLFRKEGQNVTLSCEQNLNHDAMYWYRQDPGQGLRLIYYSQIVNDFQKGDIAEGYSVSREKKESFPLTVTSAQKNPTAFYLCASSIDRSSYEQYFGPGTRLTVT.

This clone has ten or more counts. The CDR3 goes on 3 residues after the read ends, and that part is filled in from the germline J gene. The rearrangement joins TRBV19 to TRBJ1-2, with 8 bases aligning to TRBD1. The V segment lost 6 bases and the J segment 4 bases; nucleotides outside the gene matches: 10. The CDR3 consists of 15 residues. CDR1 and CDR2 from the germline V gene are LNHDA and SQIVND (reference sequence). CDR3 bases read: TGTGCCAGTAGCCCCCAGACAGGGGCGGGCTATGGC. Its translation is CASSPQTGAGYG. The whole CDR3 is CASSPQTGAGYGYTF.

Note on this clone: The sequenced fragment ends 3 residues before the CDR3 boundary, so the rest is inferred from the germline J gene. V gene TRBV30 combines with J gene TRBJ2-5; maybe TRBD1 (5 bases). This CDR3 has 12 residues. V lost 1 base, J lost 5 bases, and 8 bases lay in between. The germline V gene encodes CDR1 GTSNPN and CDR2 SVGIG (reference sequence). The CDR3 is CAWSGQGETQYF. The sequenced CDR3 bases are TGTGCCTGGAGTGGTCAGGGTGAGACC. The complete variable domain, with remaining parts taken from reference TRBV30 and TRBJ2-5, reads SQTIHQWPATLVQPVGSPLSLECTVEGTSNPNLYWYRQAAGRGLQLLFYSVGIGQISSEVPQNLSASRPQDRQFILSSKKLLLSDSGFYLCAWSGQGETQYFGPGTRLLVL.

This clone was recorded a few times. The observed sequence ends 3 residues before the CDR3 terminus, with the missing tail filled in from the germline J gene. The chain carries TRBV18 and TRBJ2-1, with TRBD1 identical over 7 bases. J gave up 3 bases and V 4 bases, and 12 bases lay outside the gene matches. The length of the CDR3 is 17 residues. CDR1 is KGHSH, CDR2 LQKENI, per germline. The CDR3: CASSRTNRQGFYNEQFF. The DNA read from the CDR3 is TGTGCCAGCTCACGGACCAATCGACAGGGCTTCTACAATGAG.

A remark on this clone: The junction shows a germline mismatch at one end, possibly a read error. The CDR3 is cut off 3 residues early in the read; its end comes from the germline J gene. The chain carries TRBV18 and TRBJ2-2, with D tentatively TRBD2 (5 bases). The CDR3 extends over 15 amino acids. Germline-derived CDR1 and CDR2 are KGHSH and LQKENI. CDR3: CASSPRSGNPGELFF. Incomplete CDR3 DNA: TGTGCCAGCTCACCACGGTCGGGGAACCCCGGGGAG. Full variable domain (outside the CDR3, taken from reference TRBV18 and TRBJ2-2): NAGVMQNPRHLVRRRGQEARLRCSPMKGHSHVYWYRQLPEEGLKFMVYLQKENIIDESGMPKERFSAEFPKEGPSILRIQQVVRGDSAAYFCASSPRSGNPGELFFGEGSRLTVL.